This T cell receptor (beta chain) comes out of a study of human T cells and chemical hapten exposure. Study information: Largely, small differences in pooled library volume made per-sample TCR yields vary.

Germline assignment: CDR1 LGHNA and CDR2 YSLEER. The CDR3 contains 15 residues. The V segment lost 0 bases and the J segment 6 bases; nucleotides outside the gene matches: 4. To note about this clonotype: The antigen remains unidentified. A clone one base away is much larger, so this may be a read error.

Study results and limitations: Counts of TCRs above 1 in 1000 frequency stayed unchanged with DPC sensitization.

The library tagged each cDNA molecule with unique molecular identifiers. Per the original data handling: Counting gave a median of about 89,000 TCRs per sample, with values ranging from 23,224 to 690,600. TCRdb redid the calling of the reads with MiXCR, one entry per CDR3 protein. TCRdb's processing, not the authors', yielded these V and J calls. The table includes around 120,000 distinct CDR3 sequences, around 9% detected once. Sequencing started from total RNA isolated from unfractionated whole blood. Sequenced material: whole blood. V and J are TRBV4-3 and TRBJ1-1, with TRBD1 matching over 10 bases. This receptor was obtained from a human donor in good health. Some clones in this sample may be carry-over from other donors' samples. CDR3 in amino acids: CASSQDGQGGAEAFF. Here the CDR3 DNA reads TGCGCCAGCAGCCAAGATGGACAGGGGGGCGCTGAAGCTTTCTTT.